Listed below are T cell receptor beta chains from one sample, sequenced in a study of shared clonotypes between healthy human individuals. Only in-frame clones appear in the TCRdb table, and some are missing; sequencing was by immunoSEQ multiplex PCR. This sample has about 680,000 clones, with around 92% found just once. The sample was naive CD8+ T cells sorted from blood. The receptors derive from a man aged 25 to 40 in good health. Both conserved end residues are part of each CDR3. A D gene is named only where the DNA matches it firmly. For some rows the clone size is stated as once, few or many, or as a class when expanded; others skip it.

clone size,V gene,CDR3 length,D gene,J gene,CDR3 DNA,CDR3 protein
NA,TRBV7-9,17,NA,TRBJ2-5,TGTGCCAGCAGCCCAGGGACATCGGGGCTAAGGCAAGAGACCCAGTACTTC,CASSPGTSGLRQETQYF
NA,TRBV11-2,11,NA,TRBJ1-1,TGTGCCAGCAGCTGGGGCAGCGAAGCTTTCTTT,CASSWGSEAFF
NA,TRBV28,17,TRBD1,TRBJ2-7,TGTGCCAGCAGAAACACCCCGTTCGCGACAGGGGGTCACGAGCAGTACTTC,CASRNTPFATGGHEQYF
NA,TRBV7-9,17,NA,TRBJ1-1,TGTGCCAGCAGCTTAAGGGGGGCAGGTTACATGAACACTGAAGCTTTCTTT,CASSLRGAGYMNTEAFF
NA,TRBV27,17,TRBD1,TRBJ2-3,TGTGCCAGCAGTTTATCCCGGGACAGGGGGTTGACAGATACGCAGTATTTT,CASSLSRDRGLTDTQYF
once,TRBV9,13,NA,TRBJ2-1,TGTGCCAGCAGCGTAGAGGGATGGGATGAGCAGTTCTTC,CASSVEGWDEQFF
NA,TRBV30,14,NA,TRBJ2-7,TGTGCCTCGGAGACAGTCCAACCCTCATACGAGCAGTACTTC,CASETVQPSYEQYF
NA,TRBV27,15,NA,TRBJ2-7,TGTGCCAGCAGTTTACCTGGGCTTGGAATTTACGAGCAGTACTTC,CASSLPGLGIYEQYF
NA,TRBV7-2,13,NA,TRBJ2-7,TGTGCCAGCAGCTTAAGTCCCAGGGACGAGCAGTACTTC,CASSLSPRDEQYF
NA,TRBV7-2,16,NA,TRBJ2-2,TGTGCCAGCAGCTTAAGTAGTGCAGCGTTTTCCGGGGAGCTGTTTTTT,CASSLSSAAFSGELFF
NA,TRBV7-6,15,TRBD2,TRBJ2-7,TGTGCCAGCAGCGACGGGACTAGCGGAATATACGAGCAGTACTTC,CASSDGTSGIYEQYF
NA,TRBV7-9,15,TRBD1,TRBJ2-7,TGTGCCAGCAGCCCCCCGGGACAGAATTCCTACGAGCAGTACTTC,CASSPPGQNSYEQYF
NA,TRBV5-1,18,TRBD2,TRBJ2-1,TGCGCCAGCAGCCCGGGACTAGCGGGAGGGGTAAAACAGAATGAGCAGTTCTTC,CASSPGLAGGVKQNEQFF
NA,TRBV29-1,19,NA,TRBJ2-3,TGCAGCGTTGAAGATCAGGGGCCCCAGCGGGAACCTAGCACAGATACGCAGTATTTT,CSVEDQGPQREPSTDTQYF
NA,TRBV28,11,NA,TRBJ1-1,TGTGCCAGCAGTTTTGGGACTGAAGCTTTCTTT,CASSFGTEAFF
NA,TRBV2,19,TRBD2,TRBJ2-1,TGTGCCAGCATCCATACCCCGAATCTAGCGGGAGATATCTACAATGAGCAGTTCTTC,CASIHTPNLAGDIYNEQFF
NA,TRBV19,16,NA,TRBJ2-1,TGTGCCAGTAGTACCCACGCCGGCGGGAACTACAATGAGCAGTTCTTC,CASSTHAGGNYNEQFF
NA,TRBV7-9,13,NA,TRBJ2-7,TGTGCCAGCAGCAACCGGGAATACTACGAGCAGTACTTC,CASSNREYYEQYF
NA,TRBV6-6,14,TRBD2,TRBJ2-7,TGTGCCAGCACCCTAGGGACTAGTATCTACGAGCAGTACTTC,CASTLGTSIYEQYF
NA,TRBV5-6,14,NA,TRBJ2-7,TGTGCCAGCAGCTTGTTCGACAGGATATACGAGCAGTACTTC,CASSLFDRIYEQYF